This is a list of T cell receptor beta chains from one sample in a study of cytomegalovirus exposure and HLA in healthy donors. Assay: immunoSEQ multiplex PCR; the TCRdb copy retains only in-frame clones and omits some. The table shows 150,000 or so clones, with 70% to 90% occurring only once. Sequenced: PBMCs. Every receptor here comes from a woman aged 18-29 years in good health and CMV-seropositive. Each CDR3 is given with its conserved first and last residue. The order of the fields is J gene, CDR3 length, clone size, D gene, V gene, CDR3 DNA, CDR3 protein. D genes are given only for firm matches. For some rows the clone size is stated as once, few or many, or as a class when expanded; others skip it.

TRBJ1-1,14,.,TRBD1,TRBV7-2,TGTGCCAGCAGCTTAGTTCAGGGGGCCACTGAAGCTTTCTTT,CASSLVQGATEAFF
TRBJ2-1,16,once,TRBD2,TRBV5-1,TGCGCCAGCAGCGGCGGAGCGGGAGAGGAGTACAATGAGCAGTTCTTC,CASSGGAGEEYNEQFF
TRBJ2-7,12,.,.,TRBV7-9,TGTGCCAGCAGCTCTACGACCTACGAGCAGTACTTC,CASSSTTYEQYF
TRBJ2-1,15,.,TRBD2,TRBV6-1,TGTGCCAGCAATACAGCGGGAGGGAGCTACAATGAGCAGTTCTTC,CASNTAGGSYNEQFF
TRBJ2-4,14,.,TRBD1,TRBV5-1,TGCGCCAGCAGCTCTCAAACCGGGACAGGCGTTCAGTACTTC,CASSSQTGTGVQYF
TRBJ1-3,18,.,TRBD1,TRBV5-1,TGCGCCAGCAGCCTAATTGGGGACAGGCCCTCCACTGGAAACACCATATATTTT,CASSLIGDRPSTGNTIYF
TRBJ2-3,13,.,.,TRBV19,TGTGCCAGTAGTATATCCCTCACAGATACGCAGTATTTT,CASSISLTDTQYF
TRBJ2-3,16,.,TRBD2,TRBV9,TGTGCCAGCAGCGTAGCTCCGGCTAGCGGCGCGGATACGCAGTATTTT,CASSVAPASGADTQYF
TRBJ2-1,15,.,TRBD2,TRBV29-1,TGCAGCGTCCACCCAAATAGCGGGTTTGGGGATGAGCAGTTCTTC,CSVHPNSGFGDEQFF
TRBJ2-6,16,.,TRBD1,TRBV2,TGTGCCAGCAAAGGGGACAGAGTATCTGGGGCCAACGTCCTGACTTTC,CASKGDRVSGANVLTF
TRBJ2-1,15,.,TRBD2,TRBV9,TGTGCCAGCAGCTTATTTAGCGGGAGTCCGAATGAGCAGTTCTTC,CASSLFSGSPNEQFF
TRBJ2-1,15,.,TRBD2,TRBV5-1,TGCGCCAGCAGCAAAGGACTAGCGGGGGCCAATGAGCAGTTCTTC,CASSKGLAGANEQFF